The TCR beta chain described here comes from a study of blood T cell repertoires in COVID-19. This clone was observed a single time. Under the authors' procedure: Reference gene primer amplification yielded estimated nucleated cell counts. Repertoires were generated with immunoSEQ multiplex PCR, while TCRdb's copy carries only in-frame clones and drops some. The DNA was the basis for D and trimming; V, J and clone size are from that table. The profile covers fewer than 400,000 clones, with 85% to 90% appearing a single time and about 4.2% taken by the ten largest. This CDR3 comprises 15 residues. Germline V lookup: CDR1 MDHEN, CDR2 SYDVKM. Trimming cost V 8 bases and J 3 bases, with 16 bases left between them. Everyone who took part was 18 to 89 years old, and they came from roughly 25 US areas. Donors in Cohort 3 counted as recovered after two negative PCRs, clearance, or symptom resolution.

This sequence originates from a man aged 25 to 40 who had recovered from COVID-19. The chain joins TRBV28 to TRBJ1-4; D is possibly TRBD1 (5 bases). The sample comprised PBMCs or T cells enriched from blood (not recorded which). The CDR3 nucleotides read TGTGCCAGCGGAACCTTGGGGCAGCCTAATGAAAAACTGTTTTTT. It is translated as CASGTLGQPNEKLFF.